Listed below are T cell receptor beta chains from one sample, sequenced in a study of blood T cell repertoires in COVID-19. Profiling relied on immunoSEQ multiplex PCR, and the TCRdb table lists in-frame clones only, not all of them. The sample contains roughly 250,000 clones, 85% to 90% of which appear only once. Sequencing input: PBMCs or T cells enriched from blood (not recorded which). Receptors were obtained from a man in his forties or fifties who had been exposed to COVID-19. CDR3s include the opening cysteine and the closing phenylalanine or tryptophan. A D gene is named only where the DNA matches it firmly. A clone size is listed for some rows: how often the clone was seen (once, few, many), or a class if it is expanded.

NA,TRBJ2-5,TRBV7-2,NA,CASSSGGTQYF,TGTGCCAGCAGCTCCGGTGGGACCCAGTACTTC
few,TRBJ2-7,TRBV18,NA,CASSPQGWNYEQYF,TGTGCCAGCTCACCACAGGGGTGGAACTACGAGCAGTACTTC
NA,TRBJ2-1,TRBV5-1,NA,CASSDQGSVDEQFF,TGCGCCAGCAGCGATCAGGGTTCGGTGGATGAGCAGTTCTTC
NA,TRBJ2-1,TRBV7-3,TRBD2,CASSSRGLAPPPNNEQFF,TGTGCCAGCAGCTCCCGGGGACTAGCGCCACCTCCTAACAATGAGCAGTTCTTC
NA,TRBJ2-5,TRBV5-1,TRBD1,CASSGGTGGYQETQYF,TGCGCCAGCAGCGGAGGGACAGGGGGCTACCAAGAGACCCAGTACTTC
NA,TRBJ2-4,TRBV6-5,TRBD1,CASSYDRAVNIQYF,TGTGCCAGCAGTTACGACAGGGCTGTGAACATTCAGTACTTC
NA,TRBJ2-7,TRBV7-6,TRBD1,CASSLAGTGTYEQYF,TGTGCCAGCAGCTTAGCGGGGACAGGGACTTACGAGCAGTACTTC
NA,TRBJ1-5,TRBV28,TRBD1,CASSLVFWGQGKGNQPQHF,TGTGCCAGCAGTTTAGTGTTTTGGGGACAGGGGAAGGGCAATCAGCCCCAGCATTTT
NA,TRBJ1-6,TRBV11-3,NA,CASSLDLNSPLHF,TGTGCCAGCAGCTTAGATCTGAATTCACCCCTCCACTTT
NA,TRBJ1-5,TRBV28,NA,CASSSHGGLQPQHF,TGTGCCAGCAGTTCCCATGGGGGACTGCAGCCCCAGCATTTT
NA,TRBJ2-1,TRBV19,TRBD2,CASSDPRGSGYYNEQFF,TGTGCCAGTAGTGACCCAAGAGGTAGCGGGTACTACAATGAGCAGTTCTTC
NA,TRBJ2-3,TRBV7-3,TRBD1,CASSRTGLTDTQYF,TGTGCCAGCAGCAGGACAGGGCTCACAGATACGCAGTATTTT
NA,TRBJ2-1,TRBV10-3,TRBD1,CATHRGRDEQFF,TGTGCCACCCACAGGGGGCGGGATGAGCAGTTCTTC
NA,TRBJ2-1,TRBV27,NA,CASSRTTGNLYNEQFF,TGTGCCAGCAGCAGAACGACAGGAAACCTCTACAATGAGCAGTTCTTC
NA,TRBJ2-5,TRBV7-2,NA,CASSASRQETQYF,TGTGCCAGCAGCGCTAGTCGCCAAGAGACCCAGTACTTC
NA,TRBJ1-6,TRBV28,NA,CASSHRKGAVRRSPLHF,NA
NA,TRBJ1-2,TRBV6-6,TRBD1,CASSYSGQGFPGYTF,TGTGCCAGCAGTTACAGCGGACAGGGCTTTCCTGGCTACACCTTC
NA,TRBJ1-2,TRBV29-1,NA,CSVEWAGYGYTF,TGCAGCGTTGAATGGGCAGGCTATGGCTACACCTTC
NA,TRBJ2-1,TRBV9,TRBD1,CASSPQGQGRNEQFF,TGTGCCAGCAGCCCCCAGGGACAGGGAAGGAATGAGCAGTTCTTC
NA,TRBJ2-2,TRBV6-5,NA,CASRGGNTGELFF,TGTGCCAGCAGGGGAGGTAACACCGGGGAGCTGTTTTTT
NA,TRBJ1-4,TRBV11-2,TRBD1,CASATGTGNEKLFF,TGTGCCAGCGCCACCGGGACAGGGAATGAAAAACTGTTTTTT
NA,TRBJ1-1,TRBV2,TRBD1,CASGNRGRNTEAFF,TGTGCCAGCGGTAACAGGGGTCGAAACACTGAAGCTTTCTTT
NA,TRBJ2-2,TRBV9,NA,CASSVAMVGFSPGELFF,TGTGCCAGCAGCGTAGCTATGGTTGGTTTCTCCCCCGGGGAGCTGTTTTTT
NA,TRBJ1-2,TRBV5-1,TRBD1,CASREQGADYGYTF,TGCGCCAGCAGAGAACAGGGGGCGGACTATGGCTACACCTTC
few,TRBJ2-2,TRBV19,NA,CASSISSGDNTGELFF,TGTGCCAGTAGTATCTCTTCAGGGGATAACACCGGGGAGCTGTTTTTT
NA,TRBJ2-6,TRBV2,TRBD1,CATQGDTDSGANVLTF,TGTGCCACCCAGGGGGACACCGACTCTGGGGCCAACGTCCTGACTTTC
NA,TRBJ2-2,TRBV19,TRBD2,CASSVGLAGLNTGELFF,TGTGCCAGTAGTGTAGGACTAGCGGGATTGAACACCGGGGAGCTGTTTTTT
NA,TRBJ2-1,TRBV5-4,NA,CASSFDRSGEQFF,TGTGCCAGCAGCTTTGACAGGTCGGGTGAGCAGTTCTTC
NA,TRBJ2-3,TRBV19,NA,CASSIGAARGTDTQYF,TGTGCCAGTAGTATAGGCGCGGCTCGGGGCACAGATACGCAGTATTTT
few,TRBJ2-2,TRBV5-4,NA,CASSPPGLSNTGELFF,TGTGCCAGCAGCCCTCCGGGACTGTCGAACACCGGGGAGCTGTTTTTT
NA,TRBJ2-2,TRBV7-6,TRBD1,CASSPGQGYTGELFF,TGTGCCAGCAGCCCGGGACAGGGCTACACCGGGGAGCTGTTTTTT
few,TRBJ2-2,TRBV5-1,NA,CASSDTGRRSGELFF,TGCGCCAGCAGCGATACAGGGCGACGGTCCGGGGAGCTGTTTTTT
NA,TRBJ1-5,TRBV27,TRBD1,CASSLPGQAILINQPQHF,TGTGCCAGCAGTTTACCAGGACAGGCCATACTGATCAATCAGCCCCAGCATTTT
NA,TRBJ1-2,TRBV9,NA,CASSVAREGGYGYTF,TGTGCCAGCAGCGTAGCTAGGGAAGGGGGTTATGGCTACACCTTC
NA,TRBJ2-2,TRBV7-8,NA,CASPDITIGELFF,TGTGCCAGCCCGGACATCACCATCGGGGAGCTGTTTTTT
NA,TRBJ1-3,TRBV7-2,NA,CASSSAGASGNTIYF,TGTGCCAGCAGCTCGGCAGGGGCCTCTGGAAACACCATATATTTT
NA,TRBJ1-2,TRBV5-6,NA,CASSLGQEIYGYTF,TGTGCCAGCAGCTTGGGACAGGAAATCTATGGCTACACCTTC
NA,TRBJ2-1,TRBV18,TRBD1,CASSLTGDNEQFF,TGTGCCAGCTCACTTACAGGGGACAATGAGCAGTTCTTC
NA,TRBJ2-7,TRBV6-1,NA,CASSDPDFASSYEQYF,TGTGCCAGCAGTGATCCGGACTTTGCATCCTCCTACGAGCAGTACTTC
NA,TRBJ1-2,TRBV20-1,NA,CSAGPGYGYTF,TGCAGTGCGGGCCCTGGGTATGGCTACACCTTC
NA,TRBJ2-1,TRBV3-1/TRBV3-2,TRBD2,CASSPRTKRGRGEQFF,TGTGCCAGCAGCCCCCGGACTAAGCGGGGTCGCGGCGAGCAGTTCTTC
NA,TRBJ1-2,TRBV12-5,NA,CASGLPRTAHGYTF,TGTGCTAGTGGTTTGCCCAGGACAGCTCATGGCTACACCTTC
NA,TRBJ2-7,TRBV5-6,NA,CASRPGTTPYEQYF,TGTGCCAGCCGACCCGGGACAACCCCATACGAGCAGTACTTC
NA,TRBJ2-1,TRBV5-4,TRBD2,CASSPGGGHYNEQFF,TGTGCCAGCAGCCCGGGGGGAGGGCACTACAATGAGCAGTTCTTC
NA,TRBJ1-2,TRBV24-1,NA,CATSDPGLYGYTF,TGTGCCACCAGTGATCCAGGGTTATATGGCTACACCTTC
NA,TRBJ2-7,TRBV28,NA,CASSLRTSSYEQYF,TGTGCCAGCAGTTTAAGGACATCCTCCTACGAGCAGTACTTC